This T cell receptor (beta chain) came from a study of neurological immune-mediated disorders. Study-wide points: With the multiple sclerosis repertoire cluster, neither clinical nor MRI features showed any association. CDR3 amino acid sequences found in expanded clones were never shared across subjects, suggesting private repertoires in all groups.

This CDR3 comprises 13 residues. CDR1 is MNHNY and CDR2 is SVGAGI in the germline V gene (reference sequence). V lost 8 bases and J 4 bases, leaving 14 bases between the germline ends. TCRdb reprocessed the 5' RACE reads via MiXCR and lists one record per CDR3 protein. The table has more than 15,000 distinct CDR3 sequences, 2.6% seen once. At least ten counts were recorded for this clonotype. What it recognizes is unknown. This receptor was identified in a woman between 18 and 29 years old with multiple sclerosis. Source material: PBMCs. The chain couples TRBV6-6 to TRBJ1-1, with D possibly matching TRBD1 (6 bases). CDR3 sequence: CASGGRGGTEAFF. The CDR3 bases are TGTGCCAGCGGTGGGCGAGGGGGCACTGAAGCTTTCTTT.